This T cell receptor beta chain appears in the sequencing data of a study of blood T cells in healthy people across ages (dated by TCRdb to between 2015 and 2017). Some background on the complete study: In model experiments, template switching captured about one uniquely barcoded TCR beta cDNA molecule for every two T cells. To avoid experimental bias, donors of different ages were distributed randomly across sequencing lanes. Using the same blood draw, the study looked at two additional independent replicas of 1 million unique cDNA reads for two donors, one aged 18 to 30 and the other aged 80 or older. Using deep sequencing normalized with unique cDNA molecular identifiers, the study measured how TCR beta repertoire diversity changes with age. The donors were split into four age groups: young (average approximately 16 years), middle-aged (more than 35), aged (more than 60) and long-lived (over 75).

This clonotype was observed many times. Its antigen is still unknown. Base qualities are not provided; no much larger clone lies one nucleotide away. General conclusions and limits of the study: Estimates of total diversity based on one million sequenced T cells were regarded as lower bounds and as underestimates. Compared with the aged group, the long-lived group had more naive CD4+ T cells, fewer expanded clones and increased TCR diversity, a pattern suggesting age selection. Observed TCR beta diversity per million T cells fell roughly linearly with age, and a significant reduction was already apparent by age around 40. Since profiling was done on bulk unsorted PBMCs, naive and antigen-experienced compartments could not be conclusively compared. A strong correlation was found between observed TCR beta diversity and the percentage of naive T cells measured by flow cytometry. The CMV infection status of donors was not known, potentially confounding age-related changes in expanded clonotypes.

Libraries were constructed by 5' RACE. The sequencer was an Illumina HiSeq 2500. A second PCR of roughly 7 to 11 cycles was performed with a sample-barcoded 5' primer and a J-beta primer mix. A template-switch 5' adaptor carrying 12 random nucleotides introduced a unique molecular identifier onto each TCR beta cDNA molecule. Each sample yielded at least 3 million CDR3-containing paired-end reads. All of the RNA was converted into first-strand cDNA using the Mint cDNA synthesis kit, with a TRBC-specific oligonucleotide serving as the primer. Following uracil-DNA glycosylase treatment, all cDNA underwent a first 18-cycle PCR with the universal primers M1SS and BC2_uni_R. The study's processing was this. Normalization of each sample was performed by random selection of 1 million high-quality reads, each carrying a distinct molecular identifier. Reads with shared molecular identifiers were discarded instead of being binned into consensus sequences. CDR3 identification, clonotype clustering and error correction used MiTCR with a Q25 quality threshold and the strictest error-elimination algorithm. A nonparametric unseen species model using Euler transformation provided a lower-bound estimate of total TCR beta diversity. The public reads were quality trimmed at Q25 with fastp and then assembled into clones with MiXCR by TCRdb, keeping productive beta chains. Each entry is one CDR3 protein sequence, shown with its most common DNA and genes. TCRdb's processing, not the authors' own work, is the source of the V and J calls. The sample profile shows 710,000 or so distinct CDR3 sequences; about 34% of them were found once. 15% of the sample goes to the ten largest clones.

Including cysteine and phenylalanine, the CDR3 has 13 amino acids. The only DNA kept is the CDR3, 39 bases in frame from the first base. The junction carries 7 bases between V and J, which are trimmed by 4 bases and 2 bases respectively. CDR1 LNHNV and CDR2 YYDKDF were looked up in the germline V gene (reference sequence). The donors were about 40 Caucasian individuals from Russia, aged roughly 6 to 90 years, who were systemically healthy. Each donor gave ten milliliters of peripheral blood, drawn into EDTA-treated Vacutainer tubes. Ficoll-Paque density-gradient centrifugation was used to isolate PBMCs, with at least 6.5 million per sample. Total RNA was extracted from PBMCs with Trizol reagent, with at least 6 micrograms obtained per sample. The percentages of naive CD45RAhigh/CD27high T cells were determined by flow cytometry on a PBMC aliquot from every donor.

This chain is built from TRBV15 and TRBJ2-3; the D gene is unclear. The sample consisted of blood. This sequence originates from a woman older than 75 in good health. Donor details come from another sample of the same person, matched by shared clones. The CDR3 region: CATSTPDTDTQYF. The DNA sequence is TGTGCCACCAGCACACCGGACACAGATACGCAGTATTTT.